This T cell receptor (beta chain) emerged from a study of T-cell reconstitution after alpha-beta-depleted transplantation in children. Trimming cost V 2 bases and J 6 bases, with 8 bases left between them. Germline lookup yields CDR1 MNHEY and CDR2 SVGAGI. The CDR3 totals 13 residues. This clonotype has ten or more counts. Researchers prepared the TCRbeta library using unique molecular identifiers, the study reports. TCRdb independently ran MiXCR on the PCR reads; one entry per CDR3 protein. The sample holds about 190,000 distinct CDR3 sequences; about 6.4% are singletons and the top ten take roughly 3%.

The V call is TRBV6-5, the J call TRBJ1-5; D gene ambiguous. The sample consisted of PBMCs from the stem cell graft donor, taken from the stem cell graft. This sequence originates from a human donor who donated a stem cell graft to a child with Wiskott-Aldrich syndrome. CDR3 bases: TGTGCCAGCAGTTACGGAGCCACTCAGCCCCAGCATTTT. This gives the protein CASSYGATQPQHF.